This T cell receptor beta chain was sequenced during a study of siplizumab effects on memory and regulatory T cells. Study observations and caveats: Memory cells seemed less diverse than naive T cells, which also seemed major contributors to the alloresponse. Under siplizumab, an average about 70% of mappable alloreactive CD4+ clones were Treg-derived, compared with approximately 27% in controls. Sequences below about 10^-5 frequency were poorly captured, and few alloreactive clones mapped to unstimulated subsets.

Regarding this clone: What it binds is unknown.

Clones were sequenced by immunoSEQ multiplex PCR, and TCRdb holds only the in-frame ones, with some missing. The table has over 100,000 clones, 92% seen once; the top ten hold approximately 1.2%. Trimming removed 0 bases from V and 5 bases from J; junction bases left unmatched: 8. CDR1 is SGHDT, CDR2 YYEEEE, per germline. The CDR3 covers 15 residues. This sequence originates from a human donor in good health. The chain recombines TRBV5-6 with TRBJ2-7; TRBD1 matches 7 bases. Sequencing was performed on CD4+ T cells sorted from blood. The CDR3 DNA sequence: TGTGCCAGCAGCTTGGAAGGGGGCGGCGTCCACGAGCAGTACTTC. Its translation is CASSLEGGGVHEQYF.